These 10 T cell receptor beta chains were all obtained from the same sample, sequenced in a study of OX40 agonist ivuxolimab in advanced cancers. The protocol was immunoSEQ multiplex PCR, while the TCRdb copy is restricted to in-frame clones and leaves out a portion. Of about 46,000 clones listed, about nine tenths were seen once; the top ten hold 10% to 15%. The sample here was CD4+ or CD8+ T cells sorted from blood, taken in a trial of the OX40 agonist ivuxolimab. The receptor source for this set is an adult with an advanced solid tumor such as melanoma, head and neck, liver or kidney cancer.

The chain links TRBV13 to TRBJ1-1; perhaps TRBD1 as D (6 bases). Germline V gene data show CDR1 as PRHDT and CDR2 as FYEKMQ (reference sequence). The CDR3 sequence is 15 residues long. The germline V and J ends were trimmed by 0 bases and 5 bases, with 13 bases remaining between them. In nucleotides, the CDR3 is TGTGCCAGCAGCTTAGGGGGCAGGGGATTGACTGAAGCTTTCTTT. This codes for CASSLGGRGLTEAFF.

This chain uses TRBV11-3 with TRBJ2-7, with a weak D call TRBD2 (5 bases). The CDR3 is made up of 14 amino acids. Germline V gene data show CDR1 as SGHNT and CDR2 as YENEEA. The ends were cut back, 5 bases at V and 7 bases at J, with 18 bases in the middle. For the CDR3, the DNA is TGTGCCAGCAGCCCACGGACCGGGTCGGGGGAGCAGTACTTC. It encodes CASSPRTGSGEQYF. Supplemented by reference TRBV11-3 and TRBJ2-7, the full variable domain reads EAGVVQSPRYKIIEKKQPVAFWCNPISGHNTLYWYLQNLGQGPELLIRYENEEAVDDSQLPKDRFSAERLKGVDSTLKIQPAELGDSAVYLCASSPRTGSGEQYFGPGTRLTVT.

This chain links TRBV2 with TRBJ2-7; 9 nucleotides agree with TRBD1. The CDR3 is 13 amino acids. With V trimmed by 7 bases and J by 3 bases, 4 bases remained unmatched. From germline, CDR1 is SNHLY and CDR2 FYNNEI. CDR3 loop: CASTTGQGYEQYF. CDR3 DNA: TGTGCCAGCACCACGGGACAGGGCTACGAGCAGTACTTC. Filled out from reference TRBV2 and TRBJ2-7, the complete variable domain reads EPEVTQTPSHQVTQMGQEVILRCVPISNHLYFYWYRQILGQKVEFLVSFYNNEISEKSEIFDDQFSVERPDGSNFTLKIRSTKLEDSAMYFCASTTGQGYEQYFGPGTRLTVT.

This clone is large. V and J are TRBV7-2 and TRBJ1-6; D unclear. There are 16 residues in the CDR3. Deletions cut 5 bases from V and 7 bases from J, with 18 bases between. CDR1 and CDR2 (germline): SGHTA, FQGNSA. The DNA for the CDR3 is TGTGCCAGCAGCCTAGACGCCTTCTCTTCAAATTCACCCCTCCACTTT. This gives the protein CASSLDAFSSNSPLHF.

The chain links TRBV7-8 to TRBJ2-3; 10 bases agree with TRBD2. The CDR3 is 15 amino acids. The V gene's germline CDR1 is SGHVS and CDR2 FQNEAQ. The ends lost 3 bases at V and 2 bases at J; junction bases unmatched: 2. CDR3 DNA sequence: TGTGCCAGCAGCTTCGGACTAGCGGTCACAGATACGCAGTATTTT. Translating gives CASSFGLAVTDTQYF.

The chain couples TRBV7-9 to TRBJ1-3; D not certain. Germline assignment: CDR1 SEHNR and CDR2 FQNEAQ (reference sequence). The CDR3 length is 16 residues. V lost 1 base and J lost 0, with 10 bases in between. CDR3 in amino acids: CASSLELRISGNTIYF. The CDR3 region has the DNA TGTGCCAGCAGCTTAGAACTCCGGATCTCTGGAAACACCATATATTTT.

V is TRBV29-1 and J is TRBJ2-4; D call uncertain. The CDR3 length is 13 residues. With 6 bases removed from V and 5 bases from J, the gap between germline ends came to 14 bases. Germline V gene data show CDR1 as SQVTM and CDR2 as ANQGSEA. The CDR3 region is CSVETGPENIQYF. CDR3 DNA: TGCAGCGTAGAGACGGGTCCGGAAAACATTCAGTACTTC.

The CDR3 is CASSADMRAQPQHF. Here the CDR3 DNA reads TGTGCCAGCAGTGCAGACATGAGGGCTCAGCCCCAGCATTTT. The V gene is TRBV27, the J gene TRBJ1-5; D gene uncertain. The germline CDR1 and CDR2 sequences are MNHEY and SMNVEV (reference sequence). The V gene lost 5 bases and the J gene lost 6 bases, with 14 bases spanning the gap. The CDR3 extends over 14 amino acids.

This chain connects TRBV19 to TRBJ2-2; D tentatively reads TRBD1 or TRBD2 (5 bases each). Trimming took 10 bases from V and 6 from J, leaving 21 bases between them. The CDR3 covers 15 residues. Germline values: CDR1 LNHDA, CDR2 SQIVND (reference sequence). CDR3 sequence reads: CATEFGPGAAGELFF. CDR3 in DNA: TGTGCCACCGAATTCGGCCCCGGGGCGGCCGGGGAGCTGTTTTTT.

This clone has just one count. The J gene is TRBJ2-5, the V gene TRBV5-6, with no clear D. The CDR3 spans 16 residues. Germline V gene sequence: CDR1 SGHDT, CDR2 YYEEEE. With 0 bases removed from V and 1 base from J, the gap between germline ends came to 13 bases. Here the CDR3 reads CASSLAVVEGQETQYF. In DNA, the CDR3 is TGTGCCAGCAGCTTGGCCGTCGTTGAAGGCCAAGAGACCCAGTACTTC.